This T cell receptor (beta chain) was recovered during a study of shared clonotypes between healthy human individuals. A 200 ng quantity of DNA, roughly 30,000 T cell genomes, went into the sorted-subset replicate PCRs. Only in-frame clones appear in the TCRdb table, and some are missing; sequencing was by immunoSEQ multiplex PCR. The repertoire consists of about 2.4 million clones, with over 85% occurring once and the leading ten covering roughly 0.36%. CD4+ cell separation produced CD45RA+ naive and CD45RA-negative memory subsets. Germline V gives CDR1 GTSNPN, CDR2 SVGIG (reference sequence). V was shortened by 1 base and J by 5 bases, with 8 bases between the two germline ends. The CDR3 runs 12 residues.

The material sequenced was naive CD4+ T cells from PBMCs. Specified subset: CD45RA+ positively selected. The chain carries TRBV30 and TRBJ2-5; D gene ambiguous. This receptor was taken from a man aged 18-30 years in good health. Some clones in this sample may be carry-over from other donors' samples. The CDR3 nucleotides are TGTGCCTGGAGTGATTCCCGGGAGACCCAGTACTTC. It specifies CAWSDSRETQYF.